Listed here are 32 T cell receptor beta chains from one sample, sequenced in a study of tissue T cells after allogeneic stem cell transplantation. The repertoire was sequenced with immunoSEQ multiplex PCR; TCRdb's copy has only in-frame clones and lacks some. The sample records 48,000 or so clones, about 73% being singletons. What was sequenced was sorted cells pooled from one or two spleens. The receptors originated from a pool of C57BL/6 mice in good health.

With respect to this clone: All gene names here are mouse names. The CDR3 end is not reached by the read, which stops 1 residue before it; the germline J gene fills it in. Within the sample, other DNA sequences also encode this same CDR3. This sequence joins TRBV1 and TRBJ2-2; D is perhaps TRBD1 or TRBD2 (6 bases each). Germline-derived CDR1 and CDR2 are NSQYPW and LRSPGD (reference sequence). The CDR3 has 15 residues. V lost 3 bases, J lost 0 bases, and 8 bases lay in between. CDR3 protein: CTCSAGGANTGQLYF. CDR3 DNA, as far as it was read: TGCACCTGCAGTGCCGGGGGCGCAAACACCGGGCAGCTCTAC.

Of note for this clone: Gene names and germline match the mouse. The read ends 1 residue early relative to the CDR3; the germline J gene fills the gap. This chain connects TRBV12-1 to TRBJ1-2; TRBD1 matches at 11 bases. J gave up 6 bases and V 4 bases, and 3 bases lay outside the gene matches. The germline V gene encodes CDR1 SGHSN and CDR2 HYEKVE. The CDR3 loop spans 13 amino acids. CDR3 DNA, as far as it was read: TGTGCCAGCTCCCTGGACAGGGGGCCCGACTACACC. It translates to CASSLDRGPDYT. The full-length CDR3 reads as CASSLDRGPDYTF.

As regards this clone: Gene names are the mouse ones. The CDR3 goes on 1 residue after the read ends, and that part is filled in from the germline J gene. The V and J genes are TRBV3 and TRBJ1-2, with D possibly matching TRBD1 (6 bases). The V gene lost 5 bases and the J gene lost 4 bases, with 14 bases spanning the gap. This CDR3 contains 14 residues. From germline, CDR1 is SNHLY and CDR2 FYNGKV (reference sequence). The covered CDR3 bases are TGTGCCAGCAGCAAGCGGGGGGCCGGCTCCGACTACACC. Translating gives CASSKRGAGSDYT. The full CDR3 protein reads CASSKRGAGSDYTF.

The count of this clone is one. Germline and genes here are mouse. The read falls 1 residue short of the CDR3 end, and the missing part is taken from the germline J gene. This chain links TRBV31 with TRBJ1-2; D is undetermined. Germline CDR1 and CDR2: GKSSPN and SITVG. V was trimmed by 1 base and J by 1 base, leaving 4 bases between them. The CDR3 has 12 amino acids. CDR3 sequence: CAWSQVNSDYTF. The sequenced part of the CDR3 DNA is TGTGCCTGGAGTCAAGTAAACTCCGACTACACC.

Regarding this clone: The genes are named according to mouse. The read stops 1 residue short of the end of the CDR3; the missing end is completed from the germline J gene. The chain uses TRBV13-2 and TRBJ2-2; D unresolved. V was clipped by 2 bases and J by 3 bases, with 5 bases between them. From germline, CDR1 is NNHNN and CDR2 SYGAGS (reference sequence). This CDR3 is 13 amino acids long. CDR3 loop: CASGETDTGQLYF. CDR3 DNA (partial): TGTGCCAGCGGTGAAACAGACACCGGGCAGCTCTAC.

The count of this clone is one. Mouse germline and gene names are used. The sequence runs out 1 residue before the end of the CDR3; the remainder is reconstructed from the germline J gene. V and J are TRBV13-2 and TRBJ1-4; 7 positions match TRBD1. The CDR3 spans 15 residues. Germline CDR1 is NNHNN and CDR2 is SYGAGS (reference sequence). V trimming: 2 bases; J trimming: 0 bases; junction bases outside the gene matches: 1. CDR3 DNA, as far as it was read: TGTGCCAGCGGTGACAGGGGGTTTTCCAACGAAAGATTATTT. Amino acids: CASGDRGFSNERLF. The whole CDR3 sequence reads CASGDRGFSNERLFF.

A remark on this clone: Mouse gene names apply. The read ends 1 residue before the CDR3 terminus; that terminus is restored from the germline J gene. This chain uses TRBV13-3 with TRBJ2-5; TRBD1 might be the D (5 bases). This CDR3 is built from 14 residues. The V gene's germline CDR1 is NNHDY and CDR2 SYVADS. V lost 2 bases to trimming and J lost 2 bases, with 9 bases between them. CDR3 DNA, as far as it was read: TGTGCCAGCAGTGACAGGGTAACCCAAGACACCCAGTAC. It translates to CASSDRVTQDTQY. The full CDR3 is CASSDRVTQDTQYF.

Notes on this clone: Genes and germline are mouse. The read finishes 1 residue shy of the CDR3 end, and the germline J gene is used to complete it. The chain uses TRBV16 and TRBJ1-1; tentatively, D is TRBD1 (5 bases). The CDR3 extends over 14 amino acids. Germline V gene lookup returns CDR1 SGHSA and CDR2 FRNQAP. V was shortened by 4 bases and J by 1 base, with 10 bases between the two germline ends. The CDR3 reads CASSSSGGNTEVFF. The covered CDR3 bases are TGTGCAAGCAGCTCCTCGGGGGGAAACACAGAAGTCTTC.

This clone appeared a few times. The genes are named according to mouse. The read halts 1 residue ahead of the CDR3 end, with the missing end drawn from the germline J gene. The gene calls are TRBV5 and TRBJ2-7; weak D call: TRBD2 (7 bases). Trimming took 1 base from V and 7 from J, leaving 8 bases between them. CDR3 length equals 12 residues. Germline CDR1 is LGHNA and CDR2 is YNLKQL (reference sequence). The covered CDR3 bases are TGTGCCAGCAGCCAAGCGGGGGGCGAACAGTAC. Its protein is CASSQAGGEQY. The whole CDR3 sequence is CASSQAGGEQYF.

With respect to this clone: Genes and germline come from the mouse. The read falls 1 residue short of the CDR3 end, and the missing part is taken from the germline J gene. V gene TRBV13-2 combines with J gene TRBJ1-4; D is unresolved. CDR1 is NNHNN, CDR2 SYGAGS, per germline (reference sequence). V lost 1 base and J lost 4, with 5 bases in between. The length of the CDR3 is 13 residues. The CDR3 bases that were read are TGTGCCAGCGGTGATCACAACAACGAAAGATTATTT. It translates to CASGDHNNERLF. The CDR3 in its entirety is CASGDHNNERLFF.

Remarks on this clone: Each gene name is a mouse one. The read gets to within 1 residue of the CDR3 end, and the germline J gene fills in the rest. The chain couples TRBV13-2 to TRBJ2-4; the D gene is possibly TRBD1 (6 bases). The CDR3 runs 17 residues. Trimming left V 0 bases short and J 1 base short, with 15 bases between. Germline V gene lookup returns CDR1 NNHNN and CDR2 SYGAGS (reference sequence). CDR3 DNA, as far as it was read: TGTGCCAGCGGTGATGCGGGAGGGGGACGAGGTCAAAACACCTTGTAC. The encoded protein is CASGDAGGGRGQNTLY. The CDR3 reads in full as CASGDAGGGRGQNTLYF.

In this sample, this clone turned up once. Mouse names are used for the genes. The read ends 1 residue before the CDR3 terminus; that terminus is restored from the germline J gene. The rearrangement links TRBV3 to TRBJ2-7; 9 bases align to TRBD2. The J segment lost 7 bases and the V segment lost 4 bases, leaving 5 bases of the junction unmatched. This CDR3 contains 13 residues. The V gene's germline CDR1 is SNHLY and CDR2 FYNGKV (reference sequence). The CDR3 spells CASSSDWGWEQYF. Incomplete CDR3 DNA: TGTGCCAGCAGCTCAGACTGGGGGTGGGAACAGTAC.

A note on this clone: Gene names denote mouse genes. Sequencing ends 1 residue short of the CDR3 end; the germline J gene provides the rest. The chain has TRBV5 and TRBJ1-1; D is perhaps TRBD1 (5 bases). CDR3 length equals 12 residues. CDR1 and CDR2 from the germline V gene are LGHNA and YNLKQL (reference sequence). Trimming took off 3 bases at V and 7 bases at J, with 9 bases between the two ends. The part of the CDR3 DNA that was read is TGTGCCAGCAGCCACACAGGAGAAGAAGTCTTC. It yields the protein CASSHTGEEVF. The entire CDR3 sequence reads CASSHTGEEVFF.

Concerning this clone: Gene names denote mouse genes. Read data end 1 residue before the CDR3 end; the end is taken from the germline J gene. This chain joins TRBV2 and TRBJ2-4; D unclear. The CDR3 length is 14 residues. Trimming took 1 base from V and 0 from J, leaving 5 bases between them. Germline CDR1 LGHNA, CDR2 YSYQKL. The CDR3 reads CASSQGNSQNTLYF. The DNA read from the CDR3 is TGTGCCAGCAGCCAAGGCAATAGTCAAAACACCTTGTAC.

This clone was recorded once. Mouse germline and gene names are used. The sequence runs out 1 residue before the end of the CDR3; the remainder is reconstructed from the germline J gene. This chain uses TRBV19 with TRBJ2-5; D possibly matches TRBD1 or TRBD2 (5 bases each). Germline assignment: CDR1 FNHDT and CDR2 SITEND (reference sequence). This CDR3 contains 12 residues. V was pared by 2 bases and J by 6 bases, with 7 bases between. The CDR3 bases that were read are TGTGCCAGCAGTATGAGGGGCGACACCCAGTAC. As protein: CASSMRGDTQY. The complete CDR3 protein is CASSMRGDTQYF. Filled out from reference TRBV19 and TRBJ2-5, the complete variable domain reads GGIITQTPKFLIGQEGQKLTLKCQQNFNHDTMYWYRQDSGKGLRLIYYSITENDLQKGDLSEGYDASREKKSSFSLTVTSAQKNEMAVFLCASSMRGDTQYFGPGTRLLVL.

This clone is a singleton in its sample. The listed genes are named as in mouse. The read stops 1 residue short of the end of the CDR3; the missing end is completed from the germline J gene. This chain uses TRBV20 with TRBJ2-4; TRBD1 might be the D (6 bases). The CDR3 length is 13 residues. V was clipped by 1 base and J by 8 bases, with 13 bases between them. Germline V gene data show CDR1 as GFQATS and CDR2 as STVNSAI. CDR3 sequence reads: CGARARDIGTLYF. The covered CDR3 bases are TGTGGTGCTAGGGCCCGGGACATAGGCACCTTGTAC. Supplemented by reference TRBV20 and TRBJ2-4, the full variable domain reads GALVYQYPRRTICKSGTSMRMECQAVGFQATSVAWYRQSPQKTFELIALSTVNSAIKYEQNFTQEKFPISHPNLSFSSMTVLNAYLEDRGLYLCGARARDIGTLYFGAGTRLSVL.

On this clone itself: Here the gene names and germline are mouse. Sequencing ends 1 residue short of the CDR3 end; the germline J gene provides the rest. The V call is TRBV5, the J call TRBJ2-1; D remains unclear. Trimming stripped 0 bases from V and 2 bases from J, with 5 bases between. Germline values: CDR1 LGHNA, CDR2 YNLKQL (reference sequence). CDR3 length equals 14 residues. CDR3 DNA (partial): TGTGCCAGCAGCCAAGAAACAGACTATGCTGAGCAGTTC. The encoded protein is CASSQETDYAEQF. The whole CDR3 protein reads CASSQETDYAEQFF.

This clone was found a few times. The gene names given are mouse names. The DNA ends 1 residue before the CDR3 does, and the rest of the CDR3 is filled in from the germline J gene. The V gene is TRBV16, the J gene TRBJ2-1; possible D gene TRBD2, 5 bases. This CDR3 has 14 amino acids. Germline CDR1 and CDR2: SGHSA and FRNQAP. The germline V and J ends were trimmed by 0 bases and 2 bases, with 5 bases remaining between them. Partial CDR3 DNA: TGTGCAAGCAGCTTAGACTGGGACTATGCTGAGCAGTTC. It specifies CASSLDWDYAEQF. The full CDR3 reads CASSLDWDYAEQFF.

This clone was seen just once. Gene names and germline refer to mouse. The read gets to within 1 residue of the CDR3 end, and the germline J gene fills in the rest. This chain links TRBV1 with TRBJ2-5; 8 bases agree with TRBD1. The CDR3 is 14 amino acids. Germline CDR1 NSQYPW, CDR2 LRSPGD (reference sequence). The J segment lost 5 bases and the V segment lost 0 bases, leaving 1 base of the junction unmatched. CDR3 region: CTCSAETGADTQYF. The sequenced CDR3 bases are TGCACCTGCAGTGCAGAGACAGGGGCAGACACCCAGTAC. Drawing the rest from reference TRBV1 and TRBJ2-5, the complete variable domain is VTLLEQNPRWRLVPRGQAVNLRCILKNSQYPWMSWYQQDLQKQLQWLFTLRSPGDKEVKSLPGADYLATRVTDTELRLQVANMSQGRTLYCTCSAETGADTQYFGPGTRLLVL.

Worth noting for this clone: The gene symbols are mouse symbols. The read terminates 1 residue ahead of where the CDR3 ends, so the germline J gene completes it. The chain employs TRBV20 and TRBJ2-4; TRBD1 is a possible D gene (6 bases). Trimming shortened V by 3 bases and J by 1 base, and 8 bases separated the two germline ends. CDR3 length equals 13 residues. Germline-derived CDR1 and CDR2 are GFQATS and STVNSAI. The CDR3 sequence is CGASRTGQNTLYF. Incomplete CDR3 DNA: TGTGGTGCTAGTCGGACAGGTCAAAACACCTTGTAC.

Of note for this clone: The germline and genes are mouse ones. CDR3 DNA (partial): TGTGCCAGCAGCCAAGAAAGCTGGGGAAGCCAAGACACCCAGTAC. Its translation is CASSQESWGSQDTQY. The full CDR3 protein reads CASSQESWGSQDTQYF. This chain joins TRBV2 and TRBJ2-5, with D possibly TRBD2 on 6 matching bases. The CDR3 end falls 1 residue outside the read, so it is completed with the germline J gene. The CDR3 sequence is 16 residues long. CDR1 and CDR2 from the germline V gene are LGHNA and YSYQKL. Deletions cut 0 bases from V and 2 bases from J, with 12 bases between.

Of note for this clone: All gene names here are mouse names. The read stops 1 residue short of the end of the CDR3; the missing end is completed from the germline J gene. The J gene is TRBJ1-5, the V gene TRBV2; 7 nucleotides line up with TRBD1. V lost 5 bases to trimming and J lost 1 base; unmatched junction nucleotides: 5. The germline V gene has CDR1 LGHNA and CDR2 YSYQKL. This CDR3 region has 15 residues. CDR3 loop: CASSSPGQNNQAPLF. The CDR3 DNA, read in part, is TGTGCCAGCAGCTCGCCGGGACAGAACAACCAGGCTCCGCTT.

This clone was counted between two and nine times. The gene names given are mouse names. The read finishes 1 residue shy of the CDR3 end, and the germline J gene is used to complete it. The V call is TRBV17, the J call TRBJ2-1; 12 bases are a match to TRBD2. Germline-derived CDR1 and CDR2 are MNHDT and YYDKIL. Trimming cost V 5 bases and J 1 base; bases outside gene matches: 0. The CDR3 spans 15 residues. The chain's CDR3 is CASSGTGGNYAEQFF. The sequenced CDR3 bases are TGTGCTAGCAGTGGGACTGGGGGGAACTATGCTGAGCAGTTC. The whole variable domain, remainder taken from reference TRBV17 and TRBJ2-1, is DTTVKQNPRYKLARVGKPVNLICSQTMNHDTMYWYQKKPNQAPKLLLFYYDKILNREADTFEKFQSSRPNNSFCSLYIGSAGLEYSAMYLCASSGTGGNYAEQFFGPGTRLTVL.

This clone turned up a few times. Germline and genes: mouse. The read ends 1 residue before the CDR3 terminus; that terminus is restored from the germline J gene. The chain links TRBV2 to TRBJ1-2, with D unclear. Trimming shortened V by 4 bases and J by 0 bases, and 9 bases separated the two germline ends. The CDR3 has 14 residues. Germline V gene sequence: CDR1 LGHNA, CDR2 YSYQKL. Incomplete CDR3 DNA: TGTGCCAGCAGCCGAGGGCCTTCAAACTCCGACTACACC. Translation gives CASSRGPSNSDYT. The full CDR3 protein reads CASSRGPSNSDYTF.

About this clone: The gene symbols are mouse symbols. The read ends 1 residue shy of where the CDR3 ends; the end is completed using the germline J gene. The chain recombines TRBV29 with TRBJ1-2; perhaps TRBD1 as D (5 bases). The CDR3 covers 14 residues. V was cut by 3 bases and J by 0 bases, with 8 bases left in between. Germline CDR1 MSHET, CDR2 SYDVDS. Incomplete CDR3 DNA: TGTGCTAGCAGTTTTCGACAGCCAAACTCCGACTACACC. Amino acids: CASSFRQPNSDYT. The whole CDR3 sequence reads CASSFRQPNSDYTF.

As for this clone: Mouse germline and gene names are used. The sequence runs out 1 residue before the end of the CDR3; the remainder is reconstructed from the germline J gene. The V and J genes are TRBV5 and TRBJ2-5; TRBD2 is a possible D gene (5 bases). V was clipped by 0 bases and J by 5 bases, with 9 bases between them. Germline CDR1 LGHNA, CDR2 YNLKQL (reference sequence). The CDR3 runs to 14 residues. The CDR3 loop reads CASSQDPWVDTQYF. CDR3 bases read: TGTGCCAGCAGCCAAGACCCCTGGGTAGACACCCAGTAC.

This clone has only one observation. Here the gene names and germline are mouse. The read gets to within 1 residue of the CDR3 end, and the germline J gene fills in the rest. The gene calls are TRBV13-3 and TRBJ2-4; a possible D gene is TRBD2 (5 bases). Trimming took off 4 bases at V and 0 bases at J, with 6 bases between the two ends. The CDR3 has 13 residues. Germline CDR1 NNHDY, CDR2 SYVADS. The CDR3 loop is CASSRTSQNTLYF. CDR3 DNA (partial): TGTGCCAGCAGTCGGACTAGTCAAAACACCTTGTAC.

Concerning this clone itself: Gene names follow the mouse nomenclature. Coverage ceases 1 residue before the CDR3 finishes, and the germline J gene fills in the end. This chain links TRBV5 with TRBJ2-3, with 12 bases identical to TRBD2. Germline lookup yields CDR1 LGHNA and CDR2 YNLKQL (reference sequence). The CDR3 totals 17 residues. The V segment lost 0 bases and the J segment 3 bases; nucleotides outside the gene matches: 4. CDR3 protein: CASSQEGTGGKAETLYF. Partial CDR3 DNA: TGTGCCAGCAGCCAAGAGGGGACTGGGGGGAAGGCAGAAACGCTGTAT.

With respect to this clone: Genes and germline come from the mouse. The read terminates 1 residue ahead of where the CDR3 ends, so the germline J gene completes it. The rearrangement links TRBV20 to TRBJ1-4; 7 nucleotides match TRBD1. CDR3 size: 13 residues. Germline V gene lookup returns CDR1 GFQATS and CDR2 STVNSAI. V was pared by 3 bases and J by 4 bases, with 2 bases of the junction left unmatched. The CDR3 loop reads CGARRTGNERLFF. Partial CDR3 DNA: TGTGGTGCTAGAAGGACAGGCAACGAAAGATTATTT.

As to this clone: Any gene name here is a mouse gene name. The read ends 1 residue shy of where the CDR3 ends; the end is completed using the germline J gene. This rearrangement joins TRBV16 to TRBJ2-5; TRBD1 matches at 10 bases. Trimming cost V 7 bases and J 5 bases; bases outside gene matches: 6. The germline V gene encodes CDR1 SGHSA and CDR2 FRNQAP. This CDR3 region has 14 residues. CDR3 DNA, as far as it was read: TGTGCAAGCACTTCCGGGACAGGGGTAGACACCCAGTAC. The encoded protein is CASTSGTGVDTQY. The whole CDR3 region reads CASTSGTGVDTQYF.

Comment on this clone: Gene names are mouse gene names. Coverage ceases 1 residue before the CDR3 finishes, and the germline J gene fills in the end. The same CDR3 is also encoded by other DNA sequences in this sample. This sequence joins TRBV26 and TRBJ2-7, with D maybe TRBD1 (5 bases). The V gene's germline CDR1 is KGHPV and CDR2 FQNQEV (reference sequence). CDR3 length: 12 residues. Trimming cost V 2 bases and J 3 bases, with 5 bases left between them. CDR3 in amino acids: CASSLRGYEQYF. The CDR3 DNA, read in part, is TGTGCCAGCAGTCTGAGGGGCTATGAACAGTAC.

This clone was observed a handful of times. Germline and genes: mouse. The read gets to within 1 residue of the CDR3 end, and the germline J gene fills in the rest. Other DNA sequences in this specimen translate into the identical CDR3. The chain is built from TRBV13-2 and TRBJ2-7, with 8 bases lining up with TRBD2. The CDR3 totals 13 residues. J lost 3 bases, V lost 2 bases, and 1 base had no gene match. Germline CDR1 and CDR2: NNHNN and SYGAGS (reference sequence). The sequenced part of the CDR3 DNA is TGTGCCAGCGGTGAGGACTGGGTCTATGAACAGTAC. Translation gives CASGEDWVYEQY. The entire CDR3 is CASGEDWVYEQYF.